The 15 T cell receptor beta chains below come from one sample, sequenced in a study of shared clonotypes between healthy human individuals. TCRdb's table, derived via immunoSEQ multiplex PCR, lists solely in-frame clones and lacks some. This sample has about 1 million clones; roughly 70% occur once, and the top ten carry about 1.5%. Sequenced material: memory CD4+ T cells sorted from blood. Subset described: CD45RA-negative fraction. These receptors originate from a man aged 18 to 30 in good health.

J is TRBJ2-5 and V is TRBV7-2; the match to TRBD2 covers 9 bases. Trimming removed 5 bases from V and 1 base from J; junction bases left unmatched: 2. Per the germline V gene, CDR1 is SGHTA and CDR2 is FQGNSA. This CDR3 has 14 amino acids. CDR3 nucleotide sequence: TGTGCCAGCAGCCGGACTAGCGCCCAAGAGACCCAGTACTTC. Translated, it gives CASSRTSAQETQYF. The whole variable domain, filled in from reference TRBV7-2 and TRBJ2-5, reads GAGVSQSPSNKVTEKGKDVELRCDPISGHTALYWYRQSLGQGLEFLIYFQGNSAPDKSGLPSDRFSAERTGGSVSTLTIQRTQQEDSAVYLCASSRTSAQETQYFGPGTRLLVL.

The chain links TRBV2 to TRBJ1-4, with D unclear. CDR1 and CDR2 (germline): SNHLY, FYNNEI. With 7 bases removed from V and 0 bases from J, the gap between germline ends came to 21 bases. The CDR3 length is 18 residues. The chain's CDR3 is CASMTDPAELATNEKLFF. In DNA form, the CDR3 reads TGTGCCAGCATGACGGATCCGGCGGAACTTGCAACTAATGAAAAACTGTTTTTT.

V usage is TRBV28 and J usage is TRBJ1-1; D is perhaps TRBD1 (5 bases). The germline CDR1 and CDR2 sequences are MDHEN and SYDVKM. V was shortened by 10 bases and J by 8 bases, with 17 bases between the two germline ends. CDR3 length equals 12 residues. In DNA, the CDR3 is TGTGCCACCCTGGTCCCATGGGGGGAAGCTTTCTTT. This sequence encodes CATLVPWGEAFF.

Note on this clone: This specimen includes other DNA sequences encoding the same CDR3. The J gene is TRBJ2-7, the V gene TRBV20-1; D unclear. Germline assignment: CDR1 DFQATT and CDR2 SNEGSKA (reference sequence). Trimming left V 2 bases short and J 4 bases short, with 3 bases between. This CDR3 is built from 10 residues. The CDR3 DNA follows: TGCAGTGCTAGATCGTACGAGCAGTACTTC. This codes for CSARSYEQYF.

CDR3 sequence (DNA): TGTGCCAGCACCAGCCCTCGAGGGAACACTGAAGCTTTCTTT. Protein sequence: CASTSPRGNTEAFF. This chain connects TRBV6-1 to TRBJ1-1, with D unclear. This CDR3 contains 14 residues. Trimming pared 7 bases from V and 1 base from J, leaving 13 bases between. In germline, CDR1 is MNHNS, CDR2 SASEGT.

The table lists this clone with a few counts. This chain connects TRBV7-8 to TRBJ2-1; D remains ambiguous. Germline assignment: CDR1 SGHVS and CDR2 FQNEAQ. This CDR3 region has 15 residues. Trimming shortened V by 8 bases and J by 0 bases, and 14 bases separated the two germline ends. For the CDR3, the DNA is TGTGCCAGCGGCCGGGCCTTTTCCTCCTACAATGAGCAGTTCTTC. Translated, it gives CASGRAFSSYNEQFF.

The V and J genes are TRBV4-1 and TRBJ1-5, with 9 bases matching TRBD1. Losses at the gene ends were 0 bases for V and 4 bases for J; bases not matched to a gene: 4. CDR1 is MGHRA and CDR2 is YSYEKL in the germline V gene. The CDR3 runs 16 residues. This CDR3 reads CASSQDWGQGNQPQHF. The CDR3 nucleotides are TGCGCCAGCAGCCAAGATTGGGGACAGGGTAATCAGCCCCAGCATTTT.

This clone came up a few times. The rearrangement joins TRBV5-1 to TRBJ1-1, with TRBD1 matching 10 bases. V lost 0 bases, J lost 6 bases, and 2 bases stayed unmatched. This CDR3 is built from 14 residues. Germline V lookup: CDR1 SGHRS, CDR2 YFSETQ. CDR3 nucleotides: TGCGCCAGCAGCTTGGGGGACAGGGGAGCTGAAGCTTTCTTT. Translation: CASSLGDRGAEAFF.

The chain employs TRBV6-6 and TRBJ2-3; 8 bases agree with TRBD1. The length of the CDR3 is 14 residues. Germline lookup yields CDR1 MNHNY and CDR2 SVGAGI (reference sequence). Trimming took 4 bases from V and 2 from J; bases not matched to a gene: 2. The CDR3 nucleotides are TGTGCCAGCAGTTTGGGACAGGCCACAGATACGCAGTATTTT. Translating gives CASSLGQATDTQYF.

The CDR3, as DNA: TGTGCCAGCAGTTTTTGGCACAGGGTGAACAGGGGAGCGCAGGCTTCGTTCGGAAACACCATATATTTT. Its translation is CASSFWHRVNRGAQASFGNTIYF. V usage is TRBV28 and J usage is TRBJ1-3, with 7 nucleotides matching TRBD1. The CDR3 sequence is 23 residues long. The germline V gene encodes CDR1 MDHEN and CDR2 SYDVKM. V lost 3 bases to trimming and J lost 4 bases; unmatched junction nucleotides: 30.

This sequence joins TRBV7-9 and TRBJ1-2, with D unresolved. The germline gives CDR1 SEHNR, CDR2 FQNEAQ (reference sequence). This CDR3 contains 12 residues. V was pared by 10 bases and J by 3 bases, with 12 bases between. The CDR3 sequence: CATSWRDYGYTF. CDR3 DNA: TGTGCCACCTCGTGGAGGGACTATGGCTACACCTTC.

The table lists this clone with a few counts. This CDR3 is also generated by other DNA sequences in the sample. This chain joins TRBV19 and TRBJ1-5; D remains ambiguous. Germline V lookup: CDR1 LNHDA, CDR2 SQIVND (reference sequence). V lost 3 bases and J 0 bases, leaving 3 bases between the germline ends. The CDR3 has 13 amino acids. CDR3: CASSISSNQPQHF. CDR3 in DNA: TGTGCCAGTAGTATTAGTAGCAATCAGCCCCAGCATTTT. The full variable domain, with the rest looked up from reference TRBV19 and TRBJ1-5, is DGGITQSPKYLFRKEGQNVTLSCEQNLNHDAMYWYRQDPGQGLRLIYYSQIVNDFQKGDIAEGYSVSREKKESFPLTVTSAQKNPTAFYLCASSISSNQPQHFGDGTRLSIL.

V usage is TRBV5-4 and J usage is TRBJ2-7; maybe TRBD1 (5 bases). This CDR3 has 15 amino acids. Trimming took off 4 bases at V and 0 bases at J, with 14 bases between the two ends. Germline V gene data show CDR1 as SGHNT and CDR2 as YYREEE (reference sequence). The CDR3 region is CASSPDTGPSYEQYF. The CDR3 DNA follows: TGTGCCAGCAGCCCAGATACAGGTCCCTCCTACGAGCAGTACTTC. The full variable domain, completed using reference TRBV5-4 and TRBJ2-7, is ETGVTQSPTHLIKTRGQQVTLRCSSQSGHNTVSWYQQALGQGPQFIFQYYREEENGRGNFPPRFSGLQFPNYSSELNVNALELDDSALYLCASSPDTGPSYEQYFGPGTRLTVT.

This CDR3 reads CASSQLAGGYNEQFF. The CDR3 nucleotides are TGTGCCAGCAGCCAACTAGCGGGAGGGTACAATGAGCAGTTCTTC. The chain is built from TRBV6-4 and TRBJ2-1, with 13 bases fitting TRBD2. There are 15 residues in the CDR3. In germline, CDR1 is MRHNA, CDR2 SNTAGT. After removal of 6 bases from V and 4 bases from J, the junction contained 3 bases not matched to a gene.

Concerning this clone itself: Other DNA variants within this sample encode the same CDR3. CDR3 in amino acids: CASSPGGGVETQYF. CDR3 in DNA: TGTGCCAGCTCACCCGGAGGGGGAGTGGAGACCCAGTACTTC. The chain combines TRBV18 with TRBJ2-5; D may be TRBD1 or TRBD2 (6 bases each). Germline V gene data show CDR1 as KGHSH and CDR2 as LQKENI. Trimming removed 3 bases from V and 5 bases from J, with 13 bases in between. CDR3 length: 14 amino acids.